A selection of T cell receptor beta chains follows, all from one sample in a study of OX40 agonist ivuxolimab in advanced cancers. Measured with immunoSEQ multiplex PCR; TCRdb has only the in-frame clones, and not every one. In the table there are some 80,000 clones, 88% of which are singletons. This specimen consisted of CD4+ or CD8+ T cells sorted from blood, obtained in a trial of the OX40 agonist ivuxolimab. These receptors all come from an adult with an advanced solid tumor such as melanoma, head and neck, liver or kidney cancer. CDR3s include the opening cysteine and the closing phenylalanine or tryptophan. Fields, in order: V gene, J gene, CDR3 protein.

V: TRBV9
J: TRBJ2-3
CDR3: CASSMEGTKVDTQYF

V: TRBV19
J: TRBJ1-3
CDR3: CASQGQGSGNTIYF

V: TRBV19
J: TRBJ1-3
CDR3: CAEPGHSRSGNTIYF

V: TRBV27
J: TRBJ1-4
CDR3: CASSSTRANEKLFF

V: TRBV11-2
J: TRBJ2-5
CDR3: CASSLGTSGGQETQYF

V: TRBV5-6
J: TRBJ2-5
CDR3: CASSWGPGVYQETQYF

V: TRBV15
J: TRBJ2-3
CDR3: CATSRGWDTQYF

V: TRBV15
J: TRBJ1-1
CDR3: CATSRGGAGAEAFF

V: TRBV12-5
J: TRBJ1-1
CDR3: CASAAYPTANTEAFF

V: TRBV27
J: TRBJ2-7
CDR3: CASITLPGQSPYEQYF

V: TRBV6-5
J: TRBJ2-1
CDR3: CASSYSGSSYNEQFF

V: TRBV9
J: TRBJ2-1
CDR3: CASSVRYEVNEQFF

V: TRBV6-6
J: TRBJ1-1
CDR3: CASSSFRRQEAFF

V: TRBV4-1
J: TRBJ1-5
CDR3: CASRPSDGGGDQPQHF

V: TRBV9
J: TRBJ2-7
CDR3: CASSAASGPYEQYF

V: TRBV7-9
J: TRBJ2-1
CDR3: CASSSRVAVSSYNEQFF

V: TRBV6-1
J: TRBJ2-7
CDR3: CASSGDTGYEQYF

V: TRBV19
J: TRBJ1-2
CDR3: CASTHFNEGHPNYGYTF

V: TRBV5-1
J: TRBJ2-7
CDR3: CASSLEAGSSYEQYF

V: TRBV10-2
J: TRBJ2-2
CDR3: CASMEESGLAGSTGELFF

V: TRBV18
J: TRBJ2-2
CDR3: CASSPAGENTGELFF

V: TRBV5-1
J: TRBJ1-1
CDR3: CASSWGENTEAFF

V: TRBV6-5
J: TRBJ1-1
CDR3: CASRTGRTEAFF

V: TRBV7-9
J: TRBJ2-1
CDR3: CASSLMENPYNEQFF

V: TRBV19
J: TRBJ1-5
CDR3: CASSINRQPQHF

V: TRBV29-1
J: TRBJ2-1
CDR3: CSVGGLTSSYNEQFF

V: TRBV4-1
J: TRBJ1-5
CDR3: CASSPIDRGSDQPQHF

V: TRBV2
J: TRBJ2-3
CDR3: CASSEARGRGTDTQYF

V: TRBV5-1
J: TRBJ1-4
CDR3: CASSQTATNEKLFF

V: TRBV6-5
J: TRBJ2-7
CDR3: CASSYEAGPYEQYF

V: TRBV4-1
J: TRBJ2-5
CDR3: CASSQVNLVYKETQYF

V: TRBV30
J: TRBJ2-7
CDR3: CAWSKLAGGNEQYF

V: TRBV5-4
J: TRBJ2-5
CDR3: CASSRTSGSQETQYF

V: TRBV19
J: TRBJ1-1
CDR3: CASSPQGQDGHAEAFF

V: TRBV19
J: TRBJ1-5
CDR3: CASSRQGAQPQHF

V: TRBV6-5
J: TRBJ1-1
CDR3: CASSYKGEAFF

V: TRBV7-9
J: TRBJ1-1
CDR3: CASSSGGQRHNTEAFF

V: TRBV23-1
J: TRBJ2-3
CDR3: CAGTPGGLVNTQYF

V: TRBV5-8
J: TRBJ2-1
CDR3: CASSREVAGGSYNEQFF

V: TRBV5-1
J: TRBJ2-1
CDR3: CASSSGPLNEQFF

V: TRBV11-3
J: TRBJ2-5
CDR3: CASSPGAGGNQETQYF

V: TRBV7-7
J: TRBJ2-3
CDR3: CASSLSRGAADTQYF

V: TRBV7-2
J: TRBJ2-7
CDR3: CASSLAGTSGYEQYF

V: TRBV7-2
J: TRBJ1-2
CDR3: CASSPRPRPFNYGYTF

V: TRBV6-1
J: TRBJ1-5
CDR3: CASSGFQPQHF

V: TRBV4-2
J: TRBJ1-5
CDR3: CASSQDSAPGRPQHF

V: TRBV27
J: TRBJ1-1
CDR3: CASSRRVGVTEAFF

V: TRBV19
J: TRBJ1-1
CDR3: CASSTGGLKAFF

V: TRBV2
J: TRBJ1-5
CDR3: CASSEEGHRNQPQHF

V: TRBV7-2
J: TRBJ1-2
CDR3: CASSLATGREINGYTF